This note documents a single T cell receptor (beta chain) sequence. The target antigen is unknown. The CDR3 runs 14 residues. Trimming removed 1 base from V and 2 bases from J, with 8 bases in between. Germline CDR1 is SGHTA and CDR2 is FQGNSA. The data were obtained in a study of T cell repertoires in cytomegalovirus infection. On the study more broadly: The authors used CMV epitopes that were HLA-C-restricted (recently identified) and HLA-B-restricted (well studied). Shared public TCR beta signatures pointed to both CMV infection and a matching HLA type. Whole-study findings and limits: Identification of carriers of CMV plus the relevant HLA was achieved through cumulative public TCR beta family frequency. There were HLA-C-restricted CMV-specific TCR beta clonotypes dominating the ex vivo response.

TCRdb called the reads again in MiXCR, with one record for every CDR3 protein. The table has a few hundred thousand distinct CDR3 sequences, roughly 42% seen once. The genes are TRBV7-2 and TRBJ1-2; D is undetermined. The TCR was taken from a human donor in good health (CMV status not recorded). Some clones in this sample may be carry-over from other donors' samples. The specimen was cultured PBMCs, collected from culture after CMV antigen stimulation. The CDR3 DNA follows: TGTGCCAGCAGCTTAGGGCCACAAAACTATGGCTACACCTTC. This sequence encodes CASSLGPQNYGYTF.